Listed below are T cell receptor beta chains from one sample, sequenced in a study of early stage breast cancer tumors. Sequenced by immunoSEQ multiplex PCR; TCRdb stores in-frame clones only, minus some. The sample lists 5,000 to 5,500 clones; 65% to 80% were seen once. What was sequenced was breast tumor tissue. Receptors originate from a person aged 55-75 years with breast cancer. Both conserved end residues are part of each CDR3. Fields, in order: J gene, D gene, clone size, V gene, CDR3 protein, CDR3 DNA. D genes are given only for firm matches. Expanded clones are given a class, and other clones once, few, many or no size at all.

TRBJ1-2,TRBD1,.,TRBV30,CAWTSDRVYGYTF,TGTGCCTGGACGTCGGACAGGGTATATGGCTACACCTTC
TRBJ1-4,.,.,TRBV6-1,CASSASPATGTSTNEKLFF,TGTGCCAGCAGTGCCTCACCTGCGACCGGGACATCAACTAATGAAAAACTGTTTTTT
TRBJ1-3,TRBD1,few,TRBV19,CASSTRTGVGNTIYF,TGTGCCAGTAGTACACGGACAGGGGTAGGAAACACCATATATTTT
TRBJ2-5,.,.,TRBV27,CASSLLKGADHQETQYF,TGTGCCAGCAGTTTATTAAAGGGAGCCGACCACCAAGAGACCCAGTACTTC
TRBJ2-7,.,medium-sized,TRBV29-1,CSVGTLNSYEQYF,TGCAGCGTTGGGACACTAAACTCCTACGAGCAGTACTTC
TRBJ1-5,TRBD1,.,TRBV19,CASSVQGPWEPQHF,TGTGCCAGTTCCGTACAGGGGCCTTGGGAGCCCCAGCATTTT
TRBJ2-2,.,.,TRBV27,CASSFYPSRIGELFF,TGTGCCAGCAGTTTTTACCCGTCAAGGATCGGGGAGCTGTTTTTT
TRBJ2-3,TRBD2,few,TRBV5-1,CASSLVAGSTDTQYF,TGCGCCAGCAGCTTGGTAGCGGGTAGCACAGATACGCAGTATTTT
TRBJ2-7,.,few,TRBV27,CASSTEGPRDEQYF,TGTGCCAGCAGTACCGAGGGACCGCGCGACGAGCAGTACTTC
TRBJ1-1,.,few,TRBV20-1,CSAPGGAEAFF,TGCAGTGCTCCGGGGGGGGCTGAAGCTTTCTTT
TRBJ1-2,.,.,TRBV19,CASSFIQGTNYGYTF,TGTGCCAGTAGCTTTATACAGGGAACTAACTATGGCTACACCTTC
TRBJ2-7,TRBD1,.,TRBV10-3,CAITGTGIDEQYF,TGTGCCATCACCGGGACAGGGATAGACGAGCAGTACTTC